A single sample gave rise to the 11 T cell receptor beta chains below, sequenced in a study of cytomegalovirus exposure and HLA in healthy donors. Here immunoSEQ multiplex PCR was the method, and the copy in TCRdb shows in-frame clones only, minus some. Of 300,000 to 400,000 clones listed, about nine tenths are singletons. The sequencing input was PBMCs. The receptors shown here come from a woman aged 18-29 years in good health and CMV-seronegative.

The chain is built from TRBV27 and TRBJ2-1; 7 bases are shared with TRBD2. V lost 5 bases and J lost 4; bases outside the gene matches: 11. The CDR3 consists of 16 residues. Per germline, CDR1 MNHEY and CDR2 SMNVEV (reference sequence). The CDR3 spells CASSPDRSGAYNEQFF. CDR3 coding DNA: TGTGCCAGCAGTCCCGACCGCAGCGGGGCTTACAATGAGCAGTTCTTC.

Written as DNA, the CDR3 is TGCAGCGTTGAAGCACAGGGGGGTCACACTGAAGCTTTCTTT. It encodes CSVEAQGGHTEAFF. The chain carries TRBV29-1 and TRBJ1-1; 8 bases are shared with TRBD1. Per the germline V gene, CDR1 is SQVTM and CDR2 is ANQGSEA. The V gene end was trimmed by 1 base and the J gene end by 3 bases; junction bases not matched to a gene: 4. The CDR3 runs to 14 residues.

The chain uses TRBV6-1 and TRBJ2-2, with 9 nucleotides matching TRBD1. Germline-derived CDR1 and CDR2 are MNHNS and SASEGT. Trimming removed 2 bases from V and 0 bases from J; junction bases left unmatched: 13. The CDR3 is made up of 20 amino acids. CDR3 loop: CASSEYVGTGFVANTGELFF. CDR3 bases: TGTGCCAGCAGTGAATATGTCGGGACAGGGTTTGTGGCGAACACCGGGGAGCTGTTTTTT.

The chain employs TRBV7-9 and TRBJ2-5, with a tentative D call TRBD1 (5 bases). The CDR3 is 16 amino acids. Germline assignment: CDR1 SEHNR and CDR2 FQNEAQ (reference sequence). The V and J ends lost 1 base and 5 bases respectively, with 17 bases between them. The CDR3 reads CASSLGGSTPGETQYF. CDR3 DNA sequence: TGTGCCAGCAGCTTAGGAGGTAGCACGCCAGGGGAGACCCAGTACTTC. The variable domain in full, with the rest retrieved from reference TRBV7-9 and TRBJ2-5, is DTGVSQNPRHKITKRGQNVTFRCDPISEHNRLYWYRQTLGQGPEFLTYFQNEAQLEKSRLLSDRFSAERPKGSFSTLEIQRTEQGDSAMYLCASSLGGSTPGETQYFGPGTRLLVL.

V and J are TRBV7-9 and TRBJ2-7, with 10 bases matching TRBD2. V lost 6 bases and J lost 2; bases outside the gene matches: 7. The CDR3 covers 15 residues. CDR1 is SEHNR, CDR2 FQNEAQ, per germline (reference sequence). The CDR3 spells CASSTTSGVTYEQYF. The DNA of the CDR3 is TGTGCCAGCAGTACCACTAGCGGGGTGACCTACGAGCAGTACTTC. The full variable domain, rest sourced from reference TRBV7-9 and TRBJ2-7, is DTGVSQNPRHKITKRGQNVTFRCDPISEHNRLYWYRQTLGQGPEFLTYFQNEAQLEKSRLLSDRFSAERPKGSFSTLEIQRTEQGDSAMYLCASSTTSGVTYEQYFGPGTRLTVT.

This rearrangement joins TRBV6-1 to TRBJ1-5; D is perhaps TRBD1 (5 bases). The V gene's germline CDR1 is MNHNS and CDR2 SASEGT. Trimming left V 2 bases short and J 6 bases short, with 17 bases between. This CDR3 contains 16 residues. The CDR3 is CASSERVGGLVQPQHF. In nucleotides, the CDR3 is TGTGCCAGCAGTGAACGGGTGGGGGGGTTGGTTCAGCCCCAGCATTTT.

The chain recombines TRBV4-2 with TRBJ2-5; the D is unclear. Trimming pared 0 bases from V and 5 bases from J, leaving 10 bases between. Germline assignment: CDR1 LGHNA and CDR2 YNFKEQ. The CDR3 is 14 residues long. In DNA, the CDR3 is TGTGCCAGCAGCCAAGATATAGTATTGGAGACCCAGTACTTC. Protein product: CASSQDIVLETQYF.

The gene calls are TRBV28 and TRBJ2-7; D perhaps matches TRBD1 (6 bases). Looked up from germline, CDR1 is MDHEN and CDR2 is SYDVKM. This CDR3 is built from 14 residues. The V end lost 4 bases, the J end lost 3 bases, and 13 bases lay between the germline ends. CDR3 amino acids: CASSSEGQFYEQYF. CDR3 DNA: TGTGCCAGCAGTTCCGAAGGACAGTTCTACGAGCAGTACTTC.

The chain uses TRBV5-1 and TRBJ2-5; TRBD1 aligns across 7 bases. Looked up from germline, CDR1 is SGHRS and CDR2 is YFSETQ. This CDR3 region has 14 residues. Losses at the gene ends were 4 bases for V and 1 base for J; bases not matched to a gene: 4. The CDR3, as DNA: TGCGCCAGCAGCCGACAGGGAGCCCAAGAGACCCAGTACTTC. Translated, it gives CASSRQGAQETQYF.

The gene calls are TRBV2 and TRBJ1-1; 8 bases line up with TRBD1. V gave up 4 bases and J gave up 5 bases; unmatched junction bases: 12. CDR1 SNHLY and CDR2 FYNNEI come from the germline V gene. This CDR3 has 16 amino acids. Here the CDR3 reads CASSGHRGMGGTEAFF. For the CDR3, the DNA is TGTGCCAGCAGTGGGCACAGGGGGATGGGAGGGACTGAAGCTTTCTTT.

This rearrangement joins TRBV2 to TRBJ2-3; perhaps TRBD2 as D (5 bases). Germline CDR1 and CDR2: SNHLY and FYNNEI. The CDR3 totals 13 residues. The V gene lost 11 bases and the J gene lost 5 bases, with 17 bases spanning the gap. The CDR3 bases are TGTGCCGAGGGTACCCCGAAGGTAGATACGCAGTATTTT. It encodes CAEGTPKVDTQYF.